The rows below give T cell receptor beta chains drawn from one sample of a study of cytomegalovirus exposure and HLA in healthy donors. Sequencing used immunoSEQ multiplex PCR; TCRdb keeps in-frame clones, though not all of them. The sample yields some 150,000 clones, of which the top ten take up 0.7% to 0.8%. The specimen sequenced was PBMCs. The source of these receptors is a woman in her late teens or twenties in good health and CMV-seropositive. The CDR3 runs from the conserved cysteine through the conserved F or W. D genes are given only for firm matches.

D gene | J gene | V gene | CDR3 DNA | CDR3 protein
TRBD2 | TRBJ2-1 | TRBV29-1 | TGCAGCGTTTTTTCTAGCGGGTCCTACAATGAGCAGTTCTTC | CSVFSSGSYNEQFF
. | TRBJ2-5 | TRBV5-6 | TGTGCCAGCAGCTTGGTCCAGGGGCAAGAGACCCAGTACTTC | CASSLVQGQETQYF
TRBD1 | TRBJ2-7 | TRBV10-3 | TGTGCCATCACCGGGACAGAAGCCTACGAGCAGTACTTC | CAITGTEAYEQYF
. | TRBJ1-2 | TRBV6-5 | TGTGCCAGCAGTTATCAGGGACTGAACTATGGCTACACCTTC | CASSYQGLNYGYTF
TRBD2 | TRBJ2-7 | TRBV2 | TGTGCCAGCAGTGTTACTAGCGGGGGGGCCTCCTACGAGCAGTACTTC | CASSVTSGGASYEQYF
TRBD2 | TRBJ2-2 | TRBV9 | TGTGCCAGCAGCGTGTCTTCGAAGCGGGGCACCGGGGAGCTGTTTTTT | CASSVSSKRGTGELFF
TRBD2 | TRBJ2-2 | TRBV4-1 | TGCGCCAGCAGCCCGACTAGCGGGAGGACGGGCGGGGAGCTGTTTTTT | CASSPTSGRTGGELFF
. | TRBJ2-7 | TRBV11-2 | TGTGCCAGCAGCTTTGGGCAGGCAAGCTCCTACGAGCAGTACTTC | CASSFGQASSYEQYF
. | TRBJ2-1 | TRBV2 | TGTGCCAGCAGTGTCAGTGTGGTCGGGGGGACAATGAAGCAGTTCTTC | CASSVSVVGGTMKQFF
. | TRBJ1-1 | TRBV5-1 | TGCGCCAGCAGCTTATTTTCGACAGAGACGACCACTGAAGCTTTCTTT | CASSLFSTETTTEAFF
. | TRBJ1-4 | TRBV4-1 | TGCGCCAGCAGCGAGGACAGCCTTAATGAAAAACTGTTTTTT | CASSEDSLNEKLFF
TRBD2 | TRBJ2-3 | TRBV2 | TGTGCCAGCAGGCGACTAGCGGGGCTGTCCTACGATACGCAGTATTTT | CASRRLAGLSYDTQYF
TRBD2 | TRBJ2-5 | TRBV7-9 | TGTGCCAGCAGCTTCATTACGGGGGGGCGCGAGACCCAGTACTTC | CASSFITGGRETQYF
TRBD1 | TRBJ1-4 | TRBV12-5 | TGTGCTAGTGGTTCGACAGGGGAAAAACTGTTTTTT | CASGSTGEKLFF
TRBD1 | TRBJ2-1 | TRBV11-2 | TGTGCCAGCAGGGACAGGGTGTACAATGAGCAGTTCTTC | CASRDRVYNEQFF
TRBD1 | TRBJ2-1 | TRBV10-1 | TGCGCCGGGACAGGGAACCACAATGAGCAGTTCTTC | CAGTGNHNEQFF
TRBD1 | TRBJ2-7 | TRBV27 | TGTGCCAGCAGTTCGATCGGGACAGGGGGCGCGAGCTCCTACGAGCAGTACTTC | CASSSIGTGGASSYEQYF
TRBD1 | TRBJ1-1 | TRBV29-1 | TGCAGCGCCAACCGGGACAGGGTGGTGAACACTGAAGCTTTCTTT | CSANRDRVVNTEAFF
TRBD1 | TRBJ1-2 | TRBV28 | TGTGCCAGCAGTTTAACAGGGGGCGCCTATGGCTACACCTTC | CASSLTGGAYGYTF